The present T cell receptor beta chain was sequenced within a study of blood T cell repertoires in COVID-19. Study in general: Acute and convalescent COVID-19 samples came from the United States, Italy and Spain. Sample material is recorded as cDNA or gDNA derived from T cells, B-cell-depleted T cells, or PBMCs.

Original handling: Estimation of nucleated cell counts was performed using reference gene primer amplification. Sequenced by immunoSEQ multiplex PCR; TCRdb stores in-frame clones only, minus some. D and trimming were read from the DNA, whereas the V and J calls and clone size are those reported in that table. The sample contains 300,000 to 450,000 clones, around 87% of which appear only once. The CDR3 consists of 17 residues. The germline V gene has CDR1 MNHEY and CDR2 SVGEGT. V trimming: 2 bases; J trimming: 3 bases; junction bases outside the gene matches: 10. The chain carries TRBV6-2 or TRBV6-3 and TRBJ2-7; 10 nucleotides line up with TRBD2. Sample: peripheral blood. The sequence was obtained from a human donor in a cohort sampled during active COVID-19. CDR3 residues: CASSYPRLAGADYEQYF. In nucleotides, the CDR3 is TGTGCCAGCAGTTACCCCCGACTAGCGGGCGCTGACTACGAGCAGTACTTC.